The TCR beta chain under discussion was sequenced for a study of blood T cell repertoires in COVID-19. Study overall: From the United States, Italy and Spain came samples of acute and convalescent COVID-19. The cDNA or gDNA used as material had been derived from T cells, B-cell-depleted T cells, or PBMCs.

Original methodology: Reference gene primer amplification in the assay estimated nucleated cell counts. TCRdb keeps only in-frame clones here, not all; method: immunoSEQ multiplex PCR. The V and J calls and the clone size are those of that table, but D and trimming were determined from the DNA. The sample shows about 39,000 clones, approximately 81% of them seen only once. Sequencing was carried out using peripheral blood. This TCR came from a man between 60 and 75 years old in a cohort sampled during active COVID-19.

The CDR3 nucleotides are TGTGCCAGCAGCTTAGCGGAGGGCGCTGGGACAGATACGCAGTATTTT. It encodes CASSLAEGAGTDTQYF. The chain recombines TRBV7-6 with TRBJ2-3; tentative D call: TRBD2 (6 bases). The V and J ends lost 0 bases and 3 bases respectively, with 13 bases between them. CDR1 and CDR2 from the germline V gene are SGHVS and FNYEAQ. This CDR3 spans 16 amino acids.